This TCR beta chain was recovered during a study of blood T cells in healthy people across ages (dated by TCRdb to the mid-2010s). For the study in its entirety: In model experiments, roughly one uniquely barcoded TCR beta cDNA molecule per two T cells was captured by template switching. The donors were divided into four age groups: young (average 16 years), middle-aged (about 40), aged (approximately 62) and long-lived (82). Donors of different ages were randomly distributed across sequencing lanes to avoid experimental bias. To track age-related changes in TCR beta repertoire diversity, the study relied on deep sequencing normalized with unique cDNA molecular identifiers. For two donors (one aged 18 to 30 and one aged 80 or older), the study analyzed two additional independent replicas of 1 million unique cDNA reads from the same blood draw. The full study reports these points: Compared with the aged group, the long-lived group had more naive CD4+ T cells, fewer expanded clones and increased TCR diversity, a pattern suggesting age selection. A strong correlation was found between observed TCR beta diversity and the percentage of naive T cells measured by flow cytometry. Because donor CMV infection status was unknown, age-related changes in expanded clonotypes were potentially confounded. As age increased, observed TCR beta diversity per million T cells dropped in a roughly linear way, and a significant reduction was already evident by age about 40. Estimates of total diversity based on one million sequenced T cells were regarded as lower bounds and as underestimates. Bulk unsorted PBMC profiling prevented conclusive comparison of naive and antigen-experienced compartments.

This clonotype showed up just a few times. There is no known antigen for this receptor. No much larger clonotype is one base removed from it; base qualities were not supplied. Donors were 30 to 45 systemically healthy Caucasian individuals from Russia aged 6 to 90 years. Approximately 10 milliliters of peripheral blood were collected from each donor into EDTA-treated Vacutainer tubes. Ficoll-Paque density-gradient centrifugation was used to isolate PBMCs, with at least 7 million per sample. Trizol reagent was used to extract total RNA from PBMCs, with at least 5 micrograms per sample. For every donor, flow cytometry on a PBMC aliquot measured the percentage of naive CD45RAhigh/CD27high T cells. The library was produced with 5' RACE. Sequencing used an Illumina HiSeq 2500. A second PCR of roughly 6 to 11 cycles was run with a J-beta primer mix and a sample-barcoded 5' primer. A unique molecular identifier was introduced onto each TCR beta cDNA molecule by a template-switch 5' adaptor carrying 12 random nucleotides. Each sample yielded at least 2.5 million CDR3-containing paired-end reads. First-strand cDNA was synthesized from all RNA with the Mint cDNA synthesis kit, primed by a TRBC-specific oligonucleotide. Following uracil-DNA glycosylase treatment, a first 18-cycle PCR with universal primers M1SS and BC2_uni_R was performed on all cDNA. Under the source paper's analysis protocol: For normalization, 1 million high-quality reads were randomly selected from each sample, with every read carrying a distinct molecular identifier. Instead of being binned into consensus sequences, reads that shared molecular identifiers were thrown out. MiTCR, set to a Q25 quality threshold and the strictest error-elimination algorithm, was used for CDR3 identification, clonotype clustering and error correction. A nonparametric unseen species model with Euler transformation was used to estimate a lower bound on total TCR beta diversity. Using fastp at Q25 and MiXCR, TCRdb reprocessed the public reads and kept productive beta chains. Each CDR3 protein appears once, grouped with its most common genes and DNA. The authors' filters were not applied to this entry. The sample records 2 million or so distinct CDR3 sequences, around half of which are singletons. 2% to 2.5% of the sample goes to the ten largest clones.

Counted from cysteine to phenylalanine, this CDR3 has 15 amino acids. Of all the DNA, just the CDR3 is kept, 45 bases in frame from base 1. Based on the germline V gene, the CDR1 and CDR2 sequences are SGHRS and YFSETQ. V is cut by 2 bases and J by 3 bases, and the space between the germline ends is 15 bases. This receptor was obtained from a middle-aged woman in good health. The sample taken for sequencing was blood. Recombination connected TRBV5-1 to TRBJ2-7; the D gene is unclear. The DNA sequence is as follows: TGCGCCAGCAGCTTAGGAATAGGGCGTGGCTACGAGCAGTACTTC. Translated, it gives CASSLGIGRGYEQYF. The reference TRBV5-1 and TRBJ2-7 proteins fill in what lies around the CDR3, so the full variable domain reads KAGVTQTPRYLIKTRGQQVTLSCSPISGHRSVSWYQQTPGQGLQFLFEYFSETQRNKGNFPGRFSGRQFSNSRSEMNVSTLELGDSALYLCASSLGIGRGYEQYFGPGTRLTVT.